This T cell receptor beta chain came from a study of identical twins. Findings of the study overall: Weaker excess sharing between twins was seen in beta out-of-frame sequences.

Everyone who donated was a healthy Caucasian. The CDR3 is made up of 14 amino acids. V lost 5 bases to trimming and J lost 2 bases, with 11 bases between them. From germline, CDR1 is MNHEY and CDR2 SVGEGT. In TCRdb, the 5' RACE reads were re-called with MiXCR into one record per CDR3 protein. The sample includes around 490,000 distinct CDR3 sequences, roughly an eighth seen only once; the top ten take approximately 0.98%. A single count supports this clonotype. Its antigen is unknown. These data were also reused for a study on yellow fever vaccine responses in identical twins.

The rearrangement uses TRBV6-2 or TRBV6-3 and TRBJ2-3; D tentatively reads TRBD1 or TRBD2 (5 bases each). The source is a woman younger than 35 in good health. Sequencing was carried out using CD4+ T cells sorted from blood. CDR3 loop: CASSPGPNTDTQYF. The DNA for the CDR3 is TGTGCCAGCAGTCCGGGACCAAACACAGATACGCAGTATTTT.